These T cell receptor beta chains were read from a single sample in a study of T cell responses to AZD1222 COVID-19 vaccine. Assay used: immunoSEQ multiplex PCR; TCRdb lists only in-frame clones, some missing. The sample holds 95,000 to 150,000 clones, around 92% seen once. The material sequenced was peripheral blood, taken on day 0 of AZD1222 vaccination. The receptors shown here come from an adult in good health. CDR3s include the opening cysteine and the closing phenylalanine or tryptophan. The D gene is left open where the match is weak. For some rows the clone size is stated as once, few or many, or as a class when expanded; others skip it.

13,.,TRBV6-5,TRBJ1-5,once,CASSQGREQPQHF,TGTGCCAGCAGTCAGGGTCGAGAGCAGCCCCAGCATTTT
16,.,TRBV5-6,TRBJ2-1,.,CASSLARRGLYNEQFF,TGTGCCAGCAGCCTGGCGAGGAGGGGTCTCTACAATGAGCAGTTCTTC
13,.,TRBV24-1,TRBJ2-3,.,CATRDGATDTQYF,TGTGCCACCAGAGACGGGGCCACAGATACGCAGTATTTT
13,.,TRBV19,TRBJ1-1,.,CASSIQQNTEAFF,TGTGCCAGTAGTATCCAGCAGAACACTGAAGCTTTCTTT
15,.,TRBV11-2,TRBJ1-1,.,CASSWGMAENTEAFF,TGTGCCAGCAGCTGGGGGATGGCTGAAAACACTGAAGCTTTCTTT
17,TRBD2,TRBV19,TRBJ2-3,once,CASRSRSSGRDKDTQYF,TGTGCCAGTAGGAGCCGTTCTAGCGGGAGGGATAAAGATACGCAGTATTTT
13,.,TRBV5-4,TRBJ2-7,.,CASSFSPAYEQYF,TGTGCCAGCAGCTTTAGCCCTGCCTACGAGCAGTACTTC
16,TRBD1,TRBV24-1,TRBJ2-5,.,CATSDSGTGMGETQYF,TGTGCCACCAGTGACTCCGGGACAGGGATGGGGGAGACCCAGTACTTC
14,.,TRBV6-5,TRBJ2-7,.,CASSYTTETYEQYF,TGTGCCAGCAGTTATACAACAGAAACCTACGAGCAGTACTTC
13,.,TRBV2,TRBJ1-5,few,CASSGRPIQPQHF,TGTGCCAGCAGTGGAAGGCCAATACAGCCCCAGCATTTT
16,TRBD1,TRBV4-1,TRBJ1-5,.,CASSQTPGTGFQPQHF,TGCGCCAGCAGCCAAACCCCCGGGACAGGGTTTCAGCCCCAGCATTTT
15,TRBD2,TRBV5-1,TRBJ2-7,.,CASSSLAGATYEQYF,TGCGCCAGCAGCTCACTAGCGGGAGCAACCTACGAGCAGTACTTC
15,.,TRBV6-5,TRBJ2-2,.,CASSYAKTSTGELFF,TGTGCCAGCAGTTACGCAAAGACCAGCACCGGGGAGCTGTTTTTT
15,TRBD1,TRBV5-4,TRBJ1-5,.,CASSLDRGINQPQHF,TGTGCCAGCAGCTTGGACAGGGGGATCAATCAGCCCCAGCATTTT
13,.,TRBV29-1,TRBJ2-2,.,CSVASAGARELFF,TGCAGCGTGGCTTCGGCGGGCGCGAGGGAGCTGTTTTTT
16,.,TRBV18,TRBJ2-5,.,CASSPLPPRGRETQYF,TGTGCCAGCTCACCACTCCCCCCAAGGGGACGGGAGACCCAGTACTTC
16,TRBD2,TRBV11-2,TRBJ2-5,.,CASSSTSGPTSETQYF,TGTGCCAGCAGCTCGACTAGCGGGCCCACGTCAGAGACCCAGTACTTC
15,TRBD1,TRBV6-5,TRBJ1-1,.,CASTPGEGGYTEAFF,TGTGCCAGCACTCCAGGGGAAGGGGGCTACACTGAAGCTTTCTTT
11,.,TRBV19,TRBJ1-1,.,CALAGGAEAFF,TGTGCCCTGGCGGGGGGAGCTGAAGCTTTCTTT
14,.,TRBV6-5,TRBJ1-1,few,CASSLRGANTEAFF,TGTGCCAGCAGCCTTCGGGGCGCGAACACTGAAGCTTTCTTT
15,TRBD2,TRBV18,TRBJ2-1,.,CASSRGLAPYNEQFF,TGTGCCAGCTCACGGGGACTAGCGCCGTACAATGAGCAGTTCTTC
15,TRBD1,TRBV7-6,TRBJ2-7,.,CASSIEDRGGLEQYF,TGTGCCAGCTCCATAGAGGACAGGGGGGGACTCGAGCAGTACTTC
17,.,TRBV15,TRBJ2-2,.,CATSEGGLSLYSGELFF,TGTGCCACCAGCGAAGGGGGTCTAAGTCTCTATAGCGGGGAGCTGTTTTTT
13,.,TRBV27,TRBJ2-3,.,CASSLGQTDTQYF,TGTGCCAGCAGTTTAGGGCAGACAGATACGCAGTATTTT
16,TRBD1,TRBV7-9,TRBJ2-3,once,CASSLPQGTGVDTQYF,TGTGCCAGCAGCCTCCCCCAGGGGACAGGGGTAGATACGCAGTATTTT
14,TRBD1,TRBV29-1,TRBJ2-7,.,CSVADRAVEYEQYF,TGCAGCGTAGCCGACAGGGCCGTAGAGTACGAGCAGTACTTC
13,.,TRBV30,TRBJ1-6,.,CAWGGAYNSPLHF,TGTGCCTGGGGAGGCGCCTATAATTCACCCCTCCACTTT
14,.,TRBV7-8,TRBJ2-7,.,CASSLQEYSYEQYF,TGTGCCAGCAGCTTGCAGGAATATTCCTACGAGCAGTACTTC
14,TRBD1,TRBV5-1,TRBJ1-1,.,CASSRAGGGTEAFF,TGCGCCAGCAGTAGGGCAGGGGGCGGGACTGAAGCTTTCTTT
16,TRBD1,TRBV12-5,TRBJ1-5,.,CASGLGGTGEISPQHF,TGTGCTAGTGGTTTGGGTGGGACAGGGGAAATCAGCCCCCAGCATTTT
13,TRBD1,TRBV5-1,TRBJ1-2,.,CASSFDRVYGYTF,TGCGCCAGCAGCTTCGACAGGGTCTATGGCTACACCTTC
11,.,TRBV28,TRBJ2-7,.,CARQGSYEQYF,TGTGCCAGACAGGGTTCGTACGAGCAGTACTTC
15,.,TRBV6-1,TRBJ2-7,.,CASSEGQGSSYEQYF,TGTGCCAGCAGTGAGGGGCAGGGGAGCTCCTACGAGCAGTACTTC
15,TRBD1,TRBV5-1,TRBJ1-2,.,CASSLEGGAGYGYTF,TGCGCCAGCAGCTTGGAAGGGGGCGCAGGCTATGGCTACACCTTC
15,TRBD1,TRBV19,TRBJ1-6,once,CASSILGQGNSPLHF,TGTGCCAGTAGTATACTGGGACAGGGGAATTCACCCCTCCACTTT
11,.,TRBV6-5,TRBJ2-3,.,CASSLGRTQYF,TGTGCCAGCAGTTTGGGACGGACGCAGTATTTT
15,TRBD1,TRBV27,TRBJ1-2,.,CASSSGQGNWNGYTF,TGTGCCAGCAGTTCCGGACAGGGGAACTGGAATGGCTACACCTTC
16,TRBD1,TRBV7-9,TRBJ2-7,.,CASSRGQGTGSYEQYF,TGTGCCAGCAGCCGGGGACAGGGGACGGGCTCCTACGAGCAGTACTTC
14,.,TRBV10-2,TRBJ2-1,.,CASSEDDRHNEQFF,TGCGCCAGCAGTGAAGACGACAGACACAATGAGCAGTTCTTC
14,TRBD1,TRBV4-1,TRBJ1-4,.,CASSQTGAGEKLFF,TGCGCCAGCAGCCAAACAGGGGCGGGTGAAAAACTGTTTTTT
17,.,TRBV24-1,TRBJ2-2,.,CATSDSPGQRNTGELFF,TGTGCCACCAGTGATTCCCCCGGACAGCGAAACACCGGGGAGCTGTTTTTT
15,.,TRBV2,TRBJ2-7,once,CASTSQASVPYEQYF,TGTGCCAGCACGAGTCAGGCTAGCGTTCCCTACGAGCAGTACTTC
17,TRBD2,TRBV28,TRBJ2-3,.,CASSLFYAGGSTDTQYF,TGTGCCAGCAGTTTATTCTACGCGGGGGGAAGCACAGATACGCAGTATTTT
17,.,TRBV28,TRBJ2-7,.,CASSDRTLNVYSHEQYF,TGTGCCAGCAGTGATCGAACACTAAATGTTTACAGCCACGAGCAGTACTTC
12,.,TRBV7-8,TRBJ1-3,once,CASSLDGNTIYF,TGTGCCAGCAGCTTAGATGGAAACACCATATATTTT
13,.,TRBV19,TRBJ1-5,once,CASSKAPGQPQHF,TGTGCCAGTAGTAAGGCCCCTGGGCAGCCCCAGCATTTT
17,.,TRBV6-1,TRBJ1-6,many,CASSEDRPSSYNSPLHF,TGTGCCAGCAGCGAAGACAGGCCGAGCTCCTATAATTCACCCCTCCACTTT
15,TRBD2,TRBV5-1,TRBJ2-5,.,CASSGLAGSQETQYF,TGCGCCAGCAGCGGTCTAGCGGGGAGTCAAGAGACCCAGTACTTC
16,TRBD1,TRBV19,TRBJ2-3,few,CASSSPPGQGTDTQYF,TGTGCCAGTAGTAGCCCCCCGGGACAGGGAACAGATACGCAGTATTTT
13,.,TRBV5-6,TRBJ2-4,.,CASSLGGPNIQYF,TGTGCCAGCAGCTTGGGAGGGCCTAACATTCAGTACTTC
16,.,TRBV9,TRBJ2-3,.,CASSVGSGLSTDTQYF,TGTGCCAGCAGCGTAGGAAGCGGACTTAGCACAGATACGCAGTATTTT
16,TRBD1,TRBV28,TRBJ1-5,.,CASSARQGISNQPQHF,TGTGCCAGCAGCGCCCGACAGGGGATTAGCAATCAGCCCCAGCATTTT
15,TRBD2,TRBV5-1,TRBJ2-1,.,CASSPAGGGYNEQFF,TGCGCCAGCAGCCCTGCGGGAGGGGGATACAATGAGCAGTTCTTC